Following are 25 T cell receptor beta chains from one sample sequenced in a study of T-cell memory formation after mild COVID-19. TCRdb re-called the 5' RACE reads through MiXCR, storing one row per CDR3 protein. The sample consists of some 250,000 distinct CDR3 sequences, roughly 18% of them appearing once. Sample: PBMCs or a T cell subset sorted from them (not recorded which). The source is a man younger than 30 who had mild COVID-19 (a few samples of this study predate the infection). Cell type and time point are not known.

The table lists this clonotype with many counts. This chain uses TRBV4-1 with TRBJ1-6, with D possibly TRBD1 on 5 matching bases. Germline V CDR1 and CDR2: MGHRA, YSYEKL. V was pared by 0 bases and J by 10 bases, with 7 bases between. CDR3 length: 13 residues. The CDR3 DNA reads TGCGCCAGCAGCCAAGAAGGGGCCTCACCCCTCCACTTT. This encodes CASSQEGASPLHF.

This clonotype was observed at least ten times. V gene TRBV7-9 combines with J gene TRBJ2-2, with 9 bases lining up with TRBD2. CDR3 length: 16 amino acids. Germline CDR1 SEHNR, CDR2 FQNEAQ (reference sequence). Losses at the gene ends were 3 bases for V and 0 bases for J; bases not matched to a gene: 2. For the CDR3, the DNA is TGTGCCAGCAGCTTCTTAGCGGGGGCGAACACCGGGGAGCTGTTTTTT. Translated: CASSFLAGANTGELFF.

This clonotype was picked up many times. The CDR3 region is CASSTRTGPGANVLTF. The CDR3 DNA reads as TGTGCCAGCAGCACCCGGACAGGGCCTGGGGCCAACGTCCTGACTTTC. V and J are TRBV7-2 and TRBJ2-6; TRBD1 agrees at 8 bases. J gave up 2 bases and V 5 bases, and 5 bases lay outside the gene matches. CDR1 SGHTA and CDR2 FQGNSA come from the germline V gene. The CDR3 extends over 16 amino acids.

This clonotype was recorded a few times. The rearrangement uses TRBV20-1 and TRBJ2-7; tentatively, D is TRBD1 (5 bases). Trimming cost V 5 bases and J 6 bases, with 20 bases left between them. The CDR3 is made up of 14 amino acids. Looked up from germline, CDR1 is DFQATT and CDR2 is SNEGSKA (reference sequence). CDR3 region: CSAADPTDPSEQYV. The CDR3 coding sequence is TGCAGTGCTGCAGACCCGACAGATCCTAGCGAGCAGTACGTC.

This clonotype was seen only a few times. The chain is built from TRBV11-2 and TRBJ2-2; D is possibly TRBD2 (6 bases). V was cut by 5 bases and J by 3 bases, with 10 bases left in between. Germline assignment: CDR1 SGHAT and CDR2 FQNNGV. The CDR3 contains 14 residues. As DNA, the CDR3 is TGTGCCAGCAGCAACCGGGGGTACACCGGGGAGCTGTTTTTT. The encoded protein is CASSNRGYTGELFF.

V is TRBV12-3 or TRBV12-4 and J is TRBJ2-1; TRBD1 aligns across 11 bases. CDR3 length equals 15 residues. Trimming removed 5 bases from V and 10 bases from J; junction bases left unmatched: 10. The CDR3 region is CASSAGTGGLGEQFF. The CDR3 DNA reads TGTGCCAGCAGTGCCGGGACAGGGGGGCTAGGAGAGCAGTTCTTC.

J is TRBJ2-7 and V is TRBV5-6, with 7 nucleotides matching TRBD2. V shed 3 bases, J shed 1 base, and the junction held 4 bases outside the gene matches. The CDR3 contains 14 residues. Germline CDR1 and CDR2: SGHDT and YYEEEE. The CDR3, as DNA: TGTGCCAGCAGCTACCCCGGGGGGTCCTACGAGCAGTACGTC. The encoded protein is CASSYPGGSYEQYV.

The chain recombines TRBV5-6 with TRBJ1-1; D uncertain. The CDR3 extends over 14 amino acids. Germline-derived CDR1 and CDR2 are SGHDT and YYEEEE. V was clipped by 5 bases and J by 0 bases, with 11 bases between them. CDR3 nucleotide sequence: TGTGCCAGCAGTTGGGCTAGCCTGAACACTGAAGCTTTCTTT. This gives the protein CASSWASLNTEAFF.

This clonotype occurred a few times. The chain employs TRBV20-1 and TRBJ2-1; 8 nucleotides align to TRBD1. Germline V CDR1 and CDR2: DFQATT, SNEGSKA (reference sequence). V dropped 5 bases and J dropped 9; count of bases not matched to a gene: 15. This CDR3 region has 15 residues. The CDR3 bases are TGCAGTGCTTCAAATGACAGGGGACGATTGATTGAGCAGTTCTTC. Translated: CSASNDRGRLIEQFF.

At least ten counts were recorded for this clonotype. The V and J genes are TRBV10-3 and TRBJ2-1; D uncertain. The CDR3 consists of 12 residues. Trimming took 0 bases from V and 8 from J, leaving 5 bases between them. CDR1 is ENHRY, CDR2 SYGVKD, per germline. CDR3 sequence reads: CAISESIYEQFF. The CDR3 DNA is TGTGCCATCAGTGAGTCGATTTATGAGCAGTTCTTC.

This clonotype was seen a few times. This chain uses TRBV6-1 with TRBJ1-1, with D perhaps TRBD1 (5 bases). CDR1 is MNHNS, CDR2 SASEGT, per germline. V was trimmed by 2 bases and J by 6 bases, leaving 10 bases between them. The CDR3 totals 13 residues. This CDR3 is CASSERGPAEAFF. CDR3 nucleotide sequence: TGTGCCAGCAGTGAAAGGGGTCCGGCTGAAGCTTTCTTT.

The chain has TRBV3-1 and TRBJ1-5, with D hard to call. Germline CDR1 and CDR2: LGHDT and YNNKEL (reference sequence). CDR3 length: 13 residues. Between the trimmed V and J ends, which lost 0 bases and 3 bases, there was a span of 3 bases. The CDR3 region is CASSQDPNQPQHF. CDR3 DNA sequence: TGTGCCAGCAGCCAAGATCCCAATCAGCCCCAGCATTTT.

This clonotype was seen more than once but under ten times. J is TRBJ2-1 and V is TRBV12-5, with D unresolved. Trimming removed 10 bases at V and 9 bases at J, with 13 bases between. The germline gives CDR1 LGHNT, CDR2 FRNRAP. The CDR3 has 11 amino acids. CDR3 loop: CATIQAAEQFF. CDR3 bases: TGTGCTACCATCCAGGCGGCTGAGCAGTTCTTC. The whole variable domain, remainder taken from reference TRBV12-5 and TRBJ2-1, is DARVTQTPRHKVTEMGQEVTMRCQPILGHNTVFWYRQTMMQGLELLAYFRNRAPLDDSGMPKDRFSAEMPDATLATLKIQPSEPRDSAVYFCATIQAAEQFFGPGTRLTVL.

This clonotype was seen a few times. V gene TRBV19 combines with J gene TRBJ1-1, with 8 positions matching TRBD1. After removal of 6 bases from V and 0 bases from J, the junction contained 9 bases not matched to a gene. The V gene's germline CDR1 is LNHDA and CDR2 SQIVND (reference sequence). The CDR3 totals 16 residues. CDR3 in amino acids: CASSGNRGRVNTEAFF. The CDR3 bases are TGTGCCAGTAGCGGAAACAGGGGGAGAGTGAACACTGAAGCTTTCTTT.

The rearrangement uses TRBV14 and TRBJ2-7; TRBD1 agrees at 10 bases. Trimming took 0 bases from V and 12 from J; bases not matched to a gene: 14. CDR1 and CDR2 from the germline V gene are SGHDN and FVKESK. CDR3 length: 16 residues. CDR3 DNA sequence: TGTGCCAGCAGCCAAGAATTGGGACAGGGGCGTCCTGTACGGTACTTC. Its protein product is CASSQELGQGRPVRYF.

Only a few counts were recorded for this clonotype. The rearrangement uses TRBV5-1 and TRBJ2-1; 8 bases line up with TRBD2. The CDR3 runs 16 residues. Unmatched junction bases numbered 9, after V lost 4 bases and J lost 3 bases. CDR1 and CDR2 (germline): SGHRS, YFSETQ. In DNA form, the CDR3 reads TGCGCCAGCAGCAGTGCCCTAGCGGGTGGCTACAATGAGCAGTTCTTC. This gives the protein CASSSALAGGYNEQFF.

Ten or more counts support this clonotype. This sequence joins TRBV5-5 and TRBJ2-1; D not certain. This CDR3 has 14 residues. Trimming left V 0 bases short and J 6 bases short, with 10 bases between. Per germline, CDR1 SGHKS and CDR2 YYEKEE (reference sequence). The CDR3 DNA is TGTGCCAGCAGCTTGGGAAATGCCGGCAATGAGCAGTTCTTC. It yields the protein CASSLGNAGNEQFF.

The rearrangement links TRBV9 to TRBJ2-1, with D tentatively TRBD1 or TRBD2 (5 bases each). The V end lost 0 bases, the J end lost 10 bases, and 8 bases lay between the germline ends. Germline assignment: CDR1 SGDLS and CDR2 YYNGEE. The CDR3 is made up of 12 amino acids. The CDR3 region is CASSVDGAEQFF. DNA for the CDR3: TGTGCCAGCAGCGTAGACGGGGCCGAGCAGTTCTTC.

The rearrangement uses TRBV14 and TRBJ2-1; D is possibly TRBD2 (5 bases). Trimming took off 5 bases at V and 0 bases at J, with 17 bases between the two ends. Looked up from germline, CDR1 is SGHDN and CDR2 is FVKESK. This CDR3 is built from 17 residues. The CDR3 protein is CASSARAASYSYNEQFF. CDR3 in DNA: TGTGCCAGCAGCGCCCGAGCCGCTAGCTACTCCTACAATGAGCAGTTCTTC.

This sequence joins TRBV6-5 and TRBJ2-3, with TRBD2 identical over 8 bases. Germline assignment: CDR1 MNHEY and CDR2 SVGAGI. The J segment lost 1 base and the V segment lost 5 bases, leaving 5 bases of the junction unmatched. The CDR3 length is 15 residues. This CDR3 is CASSVRGGGTDTQYF. The CDR3 DNA is TGTGCCAGCAGTGTACGGGGGGGTGGCACAGATACGCAGTATTTT.

This clonotype was observed at least ten times. This rearrangement joins TRBV12-3 or TRBV12-4 to TRBJ2-2, with a weak D call TRBD2 (6 bases). This CDR3 spans 19 amino acids. V lost 7 bases and J 2 bases, leaving 26 bases between the germline ends. The CDR3 reads CASNFRRGAYFDNTGELFF. The CDR3 DNA reads as TGTGCCAGCAATTTTAGGAGGGGTGCTTATTTCGATAACACCGGGGAGCTGTTTTTT.

This clonotype came up a few times. The V gene is TRBV5-6, the J gene TRBJ2-7; D is unclear. V lost 4 bases, J lost 3 bases, and 11 bases lay in between. Germline V gene lookup returns CDR1 SGHDT and CDR2 YYEEEE. The CDR3 spans 13 residues. CDR3 nucleotides: TGTGCCAGCAGCCGGCGACTCATCTACGAGCAGTACGTC. Translation: CASSRRLIYEQYV.

V usage is TRBV6-5 and J usage is TRBJ1-4; 7 nucleotides align to TRBD1. CDR3 length: 16 amino acids. Germline CDR1 MNHEY, CDR2 SVGAGI. Losses at the gene ends were 2 bases for V and 6 bases for J; bases not matched to a gene: 9. The CDR3 spells CASSYRLIGGYEKLFF. The CDR3 DNA reads TGTGCCAGCAGTTACCGGTTGATAGGGGGCTATGAAAAACTGTTTTTT.

The chain combines TRBV20-1 with TRBJ2-2; D uncertain. The CDR3 loop spans 15 amino acids. Trimming shortened V by 6 bases and J by 2 bases, and 16 bases separated the two germline ends. CDR1 and CDR2 (germline): DFQATT, SNEGSKA (reference sequence). Here the CDR3 DNA reads TGCAGTGCCCCGCGCCAGCCCCGAAACACCGGGGAGCTGTTTTTT. Its translation: CSAPRQPRNTGELFF.

The chain is built from TRBV18 and TRBJ1-1; D unresolved. Germline CDR1 and CDR2: KGHSH and LQKENI. The V end was cut by 2 bases, the J end by 6 bases, with 13 bases between. The CDR3 loop spans 14 amino acids. The CDR3 loop is CASSPRQEDPEAFF. The CDR3 DNA reads as TGTGCCAGCTCACCAAGGCAGGAGGATCCTGAAGCTTTCTTT.